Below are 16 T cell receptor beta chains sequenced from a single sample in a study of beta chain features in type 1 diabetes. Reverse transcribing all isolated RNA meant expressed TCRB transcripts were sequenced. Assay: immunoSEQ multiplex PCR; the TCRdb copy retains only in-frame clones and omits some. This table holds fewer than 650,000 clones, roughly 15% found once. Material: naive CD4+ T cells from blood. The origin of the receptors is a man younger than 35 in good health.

The CDR3 is CAWSEQAAYEQYF. The CDR3 nucleotides read TGTGCCTGGAGTGAACAGGCGGCTTACGAGCAGTACTTC. The chain has TRBV30 and TRBJ2-7; a possible D gene is TRBD1 (5 bases). The V end lost 1 base, the J end lost 4 bases, and 11 bases lay between the germline ends. The CDR3 consists of 13 residues. Germline values: CDR1 GTSNPN, CDR2 SVGIG (reference sequence).

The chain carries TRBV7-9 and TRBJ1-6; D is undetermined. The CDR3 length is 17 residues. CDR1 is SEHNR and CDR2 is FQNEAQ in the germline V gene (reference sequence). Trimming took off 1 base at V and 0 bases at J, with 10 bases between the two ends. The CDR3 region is CASSLEKGSSYNSPLHF. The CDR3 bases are TGTGCCAGCAGCTTAGAGAAGGGCAGCTCCTATAATTCACCCCTCCACTTT.

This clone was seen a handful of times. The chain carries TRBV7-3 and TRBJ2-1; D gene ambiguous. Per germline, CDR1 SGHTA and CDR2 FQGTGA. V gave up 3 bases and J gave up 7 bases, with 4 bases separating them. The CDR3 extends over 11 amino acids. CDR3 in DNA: TGTGCCAGCAGCTTTATAAATGAGCAGTTCTTC. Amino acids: CASSFINEQFF.

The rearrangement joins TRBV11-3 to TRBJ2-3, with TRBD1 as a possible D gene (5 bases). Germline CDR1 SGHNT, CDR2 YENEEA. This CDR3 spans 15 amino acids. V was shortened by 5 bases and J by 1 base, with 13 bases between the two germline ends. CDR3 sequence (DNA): TGTGCCAGCAGCACAGGACGGGTCGGCACAGATACGCAGTATTTT. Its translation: CASSTGRVGTDTQYF.

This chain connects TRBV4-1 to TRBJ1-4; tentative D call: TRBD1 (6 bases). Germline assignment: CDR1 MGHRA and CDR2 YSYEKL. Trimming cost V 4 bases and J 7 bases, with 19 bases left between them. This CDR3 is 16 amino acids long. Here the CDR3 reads CASSRVLGQRTEKLFF. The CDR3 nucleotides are TGCGCCAGCAGCCGCGTTTTGGGACAACGGACTGAAAAACTGTTTTTT.

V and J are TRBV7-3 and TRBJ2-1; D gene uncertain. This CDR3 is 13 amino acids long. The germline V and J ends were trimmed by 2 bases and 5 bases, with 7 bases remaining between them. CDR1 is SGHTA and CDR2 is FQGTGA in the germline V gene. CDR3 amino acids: CASSLLADNEQFF. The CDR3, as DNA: TGTGCCAGCAGCTTATTGGCAGACAATGAGCAGTTCTTC.

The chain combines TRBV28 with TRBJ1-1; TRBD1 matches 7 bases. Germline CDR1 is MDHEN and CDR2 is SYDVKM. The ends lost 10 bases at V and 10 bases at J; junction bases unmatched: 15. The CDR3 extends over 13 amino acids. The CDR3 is CATQPGGAVVAFF. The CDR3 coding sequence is TGTGCCACTCAACCAGGGGGGGCGGTAGTAGCTTTCTTT.

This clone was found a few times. The CDR3: CASRSGGYNEQFF. CDR3 sequence (DNA): TGTGCCAGCAGGTCTGGCGGCTACAATGAGCAGTTCTTC. The chain joins TRBV6-5 to TRBJ2-1; D gene unclear. Trimming stripped 6 bases from V and 3 bases from J, with 9 bases between. Germline CDR1 reads MNHEY; CDR2 reads SVGAGI. The CDR3 is 13 residues long.

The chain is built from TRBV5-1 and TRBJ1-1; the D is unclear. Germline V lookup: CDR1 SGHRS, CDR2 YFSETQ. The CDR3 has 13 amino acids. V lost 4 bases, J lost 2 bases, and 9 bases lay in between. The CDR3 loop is CASSPQLNTEAFF. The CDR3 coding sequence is TGCGCCAGCAGCCCTCAGTTAAACACTGAAGCTTTCTTT.

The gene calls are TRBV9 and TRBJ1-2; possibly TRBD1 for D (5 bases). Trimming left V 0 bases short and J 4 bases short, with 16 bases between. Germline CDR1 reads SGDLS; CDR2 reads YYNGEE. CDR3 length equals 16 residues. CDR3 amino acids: CASSVAPATGVYGYTF. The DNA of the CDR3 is TGTGCCAGCAGCGTAGCTCCAGCGACGGGGGTCTATGGCTACACCTTC.

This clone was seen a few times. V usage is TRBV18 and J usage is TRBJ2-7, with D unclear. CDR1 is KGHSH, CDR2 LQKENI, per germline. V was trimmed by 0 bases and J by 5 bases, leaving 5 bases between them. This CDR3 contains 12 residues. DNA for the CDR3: TGTGCCAGCTCACCACCTTCTAACGAGCAGTACTTC. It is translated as CASSPPSNEQYF.

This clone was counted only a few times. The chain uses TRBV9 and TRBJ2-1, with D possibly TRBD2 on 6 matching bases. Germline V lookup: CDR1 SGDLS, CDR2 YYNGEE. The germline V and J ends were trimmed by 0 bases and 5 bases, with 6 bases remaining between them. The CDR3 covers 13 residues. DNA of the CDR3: TGTGCCAGCAGCGTAGCGGGGGACAATGAGCAGTTCTTC. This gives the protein CASSVAGDNEQFF.

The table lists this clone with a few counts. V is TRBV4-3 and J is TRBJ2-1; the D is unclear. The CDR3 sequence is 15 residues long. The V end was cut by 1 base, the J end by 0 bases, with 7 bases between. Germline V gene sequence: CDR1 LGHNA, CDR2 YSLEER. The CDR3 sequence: CASSQVGSSYNEQFF. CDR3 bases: TGCGCCAGCAGCCAAGTTGGCAGCTCCTACAATGAGCAGTTCTTC.

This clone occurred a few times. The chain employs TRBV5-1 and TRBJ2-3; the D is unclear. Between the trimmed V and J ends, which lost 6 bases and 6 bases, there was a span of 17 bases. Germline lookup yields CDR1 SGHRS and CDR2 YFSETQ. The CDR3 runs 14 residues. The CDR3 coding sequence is TGCGCCAGCACTCTTGGACGTAGGTCTGATACGCAGTATTTT. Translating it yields CASTLGRRSDTQYF.

The CDR3 reads CASSLVGLAETQYF. DNA for the CDR3: TGTGCCAGCAGCTTAGTGGGACTAGCAGAGACCCAGTACTTC. The J gene is TRBJ2-5, the V gene TRBV7-2; 9 nucleotides match TRBD2. This CDR3 contains 14 residues. Germline V CDR1 and CDR2: SGHTA, FQGNSA. V lost 1 base, J lost 4 bases, and 1 base stayed unmatched.

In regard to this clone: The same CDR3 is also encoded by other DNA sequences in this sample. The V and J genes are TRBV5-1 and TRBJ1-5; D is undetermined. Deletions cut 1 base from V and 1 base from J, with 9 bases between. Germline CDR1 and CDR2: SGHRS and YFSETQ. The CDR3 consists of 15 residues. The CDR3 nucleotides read TGCGCCAGCAGCTTGACGGGTGGGAGCAATCAGCCCCAGCATTTT. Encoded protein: CASSLTGGSNQPQHF.